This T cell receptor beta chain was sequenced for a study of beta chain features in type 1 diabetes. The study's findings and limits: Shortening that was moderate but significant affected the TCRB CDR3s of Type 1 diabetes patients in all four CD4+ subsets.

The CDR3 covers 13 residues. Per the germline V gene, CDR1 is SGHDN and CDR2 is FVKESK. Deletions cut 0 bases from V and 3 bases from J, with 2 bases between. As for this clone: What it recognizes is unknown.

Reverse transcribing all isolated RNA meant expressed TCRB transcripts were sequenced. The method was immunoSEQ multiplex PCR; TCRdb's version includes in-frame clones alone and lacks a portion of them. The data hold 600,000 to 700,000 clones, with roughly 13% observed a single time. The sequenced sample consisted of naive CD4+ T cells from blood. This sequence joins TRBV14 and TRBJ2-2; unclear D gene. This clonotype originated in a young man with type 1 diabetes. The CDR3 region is CASSQDYTGELFF. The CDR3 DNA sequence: TGTGCCAGCAGCCAAGACTACACCGGGGAGCTGTTTTTT.